This note documents a single T cell receptor beta chain sequence. CDR1 is SGHDT, CDR2 YYEEEE, per germline. The CDR3 totals 11 residues. UMIs accompanied the 5'RACE template switching by which TCR beta cDNA was made. No DNA is given; TCRdb re-called the 5' RACE reads and lists each CDR3 protein once. Listed are about 390,000 distinct CDR3 sequences; around 10% falls within the top ten. This specimen belongs to a study of T cells expressing NK-cell markers. The clonotype was recovered from a woman in her forties or fifties in good health. The chain links TRBV5-6 to TRBJ2-1. Material: blood T cells: a sorted CD56 or NKG2C T cell subset, CD4+ or CD8+ T cells, or bulk PBMC T cells (not recorded which). The chain's CDR3 is CASSSRREQFF. Based on the CDR3 plus reference TRBV5-6 and TRBJ2-1, the full variable domain is DAGVTQSPTHLIKTRGQQVTLRCSPKSGHDTVSWYQQALGQGPQFIFQYYEEEERQRGNFPDRFSGHQFPNYSSELNVNALLLGDSALYLCASSSRREQFFGPGTRLTVL.